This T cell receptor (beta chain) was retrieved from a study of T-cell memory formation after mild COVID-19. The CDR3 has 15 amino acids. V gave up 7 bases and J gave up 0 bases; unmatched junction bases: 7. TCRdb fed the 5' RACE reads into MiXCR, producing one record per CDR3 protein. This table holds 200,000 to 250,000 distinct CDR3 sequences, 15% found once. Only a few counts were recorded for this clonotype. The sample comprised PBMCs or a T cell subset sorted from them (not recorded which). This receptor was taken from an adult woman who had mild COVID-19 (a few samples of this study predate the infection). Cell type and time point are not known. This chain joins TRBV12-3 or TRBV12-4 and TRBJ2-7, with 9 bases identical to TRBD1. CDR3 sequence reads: CASTPGTGSSYEQYF. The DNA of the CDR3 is TGTGCCAGCACCCCCGGGACAGGGAGCTCCTACGAGCAGTACTTC.